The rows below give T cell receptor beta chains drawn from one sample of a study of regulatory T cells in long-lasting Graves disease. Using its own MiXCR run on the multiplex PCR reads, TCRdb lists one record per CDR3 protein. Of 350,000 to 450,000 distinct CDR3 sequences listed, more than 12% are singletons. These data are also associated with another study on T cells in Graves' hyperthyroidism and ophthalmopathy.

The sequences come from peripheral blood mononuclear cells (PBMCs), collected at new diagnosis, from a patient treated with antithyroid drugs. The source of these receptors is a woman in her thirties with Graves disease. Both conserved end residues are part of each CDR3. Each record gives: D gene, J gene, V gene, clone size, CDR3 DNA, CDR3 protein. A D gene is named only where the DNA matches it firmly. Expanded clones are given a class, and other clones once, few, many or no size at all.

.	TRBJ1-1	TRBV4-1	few	TGCGCCAGCAGCCAAGATTCGATTTACACTGAAGCTTTCTTT	CASSQDSIYTEAFF
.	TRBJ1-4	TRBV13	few	TGTGCCAGCAGCCCGGGGTGGCCGCTTAATGAAAAACTGTTTTTT	CASSPGWPLNEKLFF
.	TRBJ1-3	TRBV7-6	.	TGTGCCAGCAGCTTAGCCGGGGTCCTCTCTGGAAACACCATATATTTT	CASSLAGVLSGNTIYF
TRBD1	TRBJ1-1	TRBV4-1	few	TGCGCCAGCAGCACCACGGACAGGCTGAACACTGAAGCTTTCTTT	CASSTTDRLNTEAFF
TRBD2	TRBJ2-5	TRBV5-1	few	TGCGCCAGCAGCGACCCTCAGCGGGACCTCCAAGAGACCCAGTACTTC	CASSDPQRDLQETQYF
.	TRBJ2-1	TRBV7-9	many	TGTGCCAGCAGCCCAAGAACTAGTAGTGAGCAGTTCTTC	CASSPRTSSEQFF
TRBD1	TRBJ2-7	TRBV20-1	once	TGCAGTGCTAGCCCCACGACAGGGGGCGCATCCTACGAGCAGTACTTC	CSASPTTGGASYEQYF
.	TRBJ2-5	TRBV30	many	TGTGCCTGGAGTCGAGGTCCGCACGAGACCCAGTACTTC	CAWSRGPHETQYF
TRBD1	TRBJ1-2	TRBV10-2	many	TGCGCCAGCAGTGACCGGGACAGGGCGATCTATGGCTACACCTTC	CASSDRDRAIYGYTF
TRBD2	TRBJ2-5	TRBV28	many	TGTGCCAGCAGTCCCATGTTCATGACCAAGGCTAGCGGCCAAGAGACCCAGTACTTC	CASSPMFMTKASGQETQYF
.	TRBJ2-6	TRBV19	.	TGTGCCAGTAGCCTCCTTTCGGCTGGGGCCAACGTCCTGACTTTC	CASSLLSAGANVLTF
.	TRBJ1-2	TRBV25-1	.	TGTGCCAGCAGTGAATCGACAAACTATGGCTACACCTTC	CASSESTNYGYTF
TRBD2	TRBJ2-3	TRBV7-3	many	TGTGCCAGCAGCGCCGGGACTACCACAGATACGCAGTATTTT	CASSAGTTTDTQYF
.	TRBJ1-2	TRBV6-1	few	TGTGCCAGCAGCCGGGGCACCTTTAATGGCTACACCTTC	CASSRGTFNGYTF
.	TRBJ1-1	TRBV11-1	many	TGTGCCAGCAGCGGCCTGGAGTATGACACTGAAGCTTTCTTT	CASSGLEYDTEAFF
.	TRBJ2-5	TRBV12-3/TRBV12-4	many	TGTGCAACGGGGGAGTCGAAAGAGACCCAGTACTTC	CATGESKETQYF
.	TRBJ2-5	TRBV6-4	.	TGTGCCAGCAGTGCGACCCCTTACCGGGGGGAGACCCAGTACTTC	CASSATPYRGETQYF
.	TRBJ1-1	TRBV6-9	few	TGTGTCAGCAGTTACCAGGCTAACACTGAAGCTTTCTTT	CVSSYQANTEAFF
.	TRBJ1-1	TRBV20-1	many	TGCAGTGCCCCGGGGACGGCCTTGAACACTGAAGCTTTCTTT	CSAPGTALNTEAFF
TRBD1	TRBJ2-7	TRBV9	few	TGTGCCAGCAGCCCGGGACAGGGGGGATTCTACGAGCAGTACTTC	CASSPGQGGFYEQYF
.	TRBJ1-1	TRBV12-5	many	TGTGCTAGTGGTTTGGTAGCAGGGAACACTGAAGCTTTCTTT	CASGLVAGNTEAFF
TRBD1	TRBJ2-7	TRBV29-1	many	TGCAGCGTCTGGGCCAGGGACAGGGAGGTTTACGAGCAGTACTTC	CSVWARDREVYEQYF
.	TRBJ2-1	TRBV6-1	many	TGTGCCAGCAGTGAAGCGGGAGACTCCTACAATGAGCAGTTCTTC	CASSEAGDSYNEQFF
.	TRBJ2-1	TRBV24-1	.	TGTGCCACCAGTGATCCGGGGCAAAGGTATGAGCAGTTCTTC	CATSDPGQRYEQFF
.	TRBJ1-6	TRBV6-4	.	TGTGCCAGCAGTGACTCGACGGGGAATTCACCCCTCCACTTT	CASSDSTGNSPLHF
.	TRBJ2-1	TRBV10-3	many	TGTGCCATCAGTAGCGGGCCGGTGTATGAGCAGTTCTTC	CAISSGPVYEQFF
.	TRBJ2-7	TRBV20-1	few	TGCAGTGGGACAGACTCCTACGAGCAGTACTTC	CSGTDSYEQYF
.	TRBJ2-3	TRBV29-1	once	TGCAGCGTTGAGTGGGCGCGGTCGGGAGATACGCAGTATTTT	CSVEWARSGDTQYF
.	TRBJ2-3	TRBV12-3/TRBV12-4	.	TGTGCCAGCAGTTATGGACAGAGCACAGATACGCAGTATTTT	CASSYGQSTDTQYF
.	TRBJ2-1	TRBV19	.	TGTGCCAGTAGTATTGGGGGGGCAGCCTCCTACAATGAGCAGTTCTTC	CASSIGGAASYNEQFF
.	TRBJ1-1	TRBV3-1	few	TGTGCCAGCAGCCACCCAGGGAGGAACACTGAAGCTTTCTTT	CASSHPGRNTEAFF
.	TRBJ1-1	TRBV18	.	TGTGCCAGCTCACCGGCAGAGACCCTCAACACTGAAGCTTTCTTT	CASSPAETLNTEAFF
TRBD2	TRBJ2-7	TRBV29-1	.	TGCAGCGTCAATACTCGGACTAGCGGGAAGAGCTACGAGCAGTACTTC	CSVNTRTSGKSYEQYF